This T cell receptor beta chain was sequenced in a study of T cells after yellow fever vaccination. Looking at the study overall: In the case of low-cell-number fractions, SMART-Seq v4 Ultra Low Input was used for preparation. Study findings and constraints: Repertoires sorted by FACS could include abundant clonotypes that are contaminants from the bulk population. In post-booster samples, most primary-vaccination clones reappeared (roughly 96% CD4, 88% CD8).

CDR1 and CDR2 from the germline V gene are GTSNPN and SVGIG (reference sequence). This CDR3 spans 17 amino acids. V was clipped by 3 bases and J by 1 base; unmatched bases: 12. TCR cDNA, made by 5'RACE template switching, carried an added universal primer site and UMIs. A single record per CDR3 protein comes from TCRdb applying MiXCR to the 5' RACE reads. The sample holds hundreds of thousands of distinct CDR3 sequences, roughly an eighth seen once. This clonotype appeared a few times. Its antigen is unknown. The TCR was taken from a man between 25 and 39 years old who received the YFV17D yellow fever vaccine. The chain recombines TRBV30 with TRBJ2-4; the match to TRBD2 covers 7 bases. The starting material was PBMCs, obtained on the day of the yellow fever booster vaccination. CDR3 sequence reads: CAWRNPRRESAKNIQYF. The DNA of the CDR3 is TGTGCCTGGAGGAATCCCCGGCGGGAGTCGGCCAAAAACATTCAGTACTTC.